This T cell receptor beta chain was recorded in a study of T-cell reconstitution after alpha-beta-depleted transplantation in children. Construction of the TCRbeta library involved unique molecular identifiers. One entry per CDR3 protein, called by TCRdb with MiXCR from the PCR reads. The sample contains 600,000 or so distinct CDR3 sequences, roughly 23% of which appear only once. The sample here was PBMCs, mostly from graft donor cells, taken 360 days after TCRalphabeta/CD19-depleted stem cell transplant. This receptor was identified in a boy under three years old who had a stem cell transplant for acute myeloid leukemia, so the T cells may come from the graft donor.

CDR3 bases: TGCGCCAGCAGTGAGGTCACGCTCTCCTACAATGAGCAGTTCTTC. Residues: CASSEVTLSYNEQFF. The J gene is TRBJ2-1, the V gene TRBV10-2, with no clear D. This CDR3 contains 15 residues. Germline V gene data show CDR1 as WSHSY and CDR2 as SAAADI. V dropped 2 bases and J dropped 0 bases, with 8 bases sitting between them.